One sample yielded the 22 T cell receptor beta chains listed below, sequenced in a study of cytomegalovirus exposure and HLA in healthy donors. PCR employed 60 Vbeta and 13 Jbeta primers. The protocol was immunoSEQ multiplex PCR, while the TCRdb copy is restricted to in-frame clones and leaves out a portion. The table includes 90,000 or so clones, 70% to 85% detected once. The sample consisted of PBMCs. The receptors here all came from a man in his forties or fifties in good health and CMV-seronegative.

This rearrangement joins TRBV5-1 to TRBJ2-7; tentative D call: TRBD2 (8 bases). The CDR3 spans 18 residues. CDR1 is SGHRS and CDR2 is YFSETQ in the germline V gene. Trimming shortened V by 1 base and J by 2 bases, and 22 bases separated the two germline ends. CDR3 protein: CASSLQGVGTRLPYEQYF. In nucleotides, the CDR3 is TGCGCCAGCAGCTTGCAGGGGGTGGGGACTAGGCTCCCCTACGAGCAGTACTTC.

This rearrangement joins TRBV5-1 to TRBJ2-3, with 10 nucleotides matching TRBD1. Germline values: CDR1 SGHRS, CDR2 YFSETQ. There are 16 residues in the CDR3. V lost 1 base and J lost 3; bases outside the gene matches: 5. The CDR3 bases are TGCGCCAGCAGCTTGCCCGGGACAGGGGCAACAGATACGCAGTATTTT. Its translation: CASSLPGTGATDTQYF.

CDR3 residues: CASSKASAYNEQFF. The CDR3 nucleotides are TGTGCCAGCAGTAAGGCTAGCGCCTACAATGAGCAGTTCTTC. The chain recombines TRBV25-1 with TRBJ2-1; D may be TRBD2 (6 bases). Deletions cut 5 bases from V and 2 bases from J, with 10 bases between. From germline, CDR1 is MGHDK and CDR2 SYGVNS. The CDR3 covers 14 residues. The whole variable domain, filled in from reference TRBV25-1 and TRBJ2-1, reads EADIYQTPRYLVIGTGKKITLECSQTMGHDKMYWYQQDPGMELHLIHYSYGVNSTEKGDLSSESTVSRIRTEHFPLTLESARPSHTSQYLCASSKASAYNEQFFGPGTRLTVL.

The chain has TRBV6-1 and TRBJ2-7, with 7 bases fitting TRBD2. Germline V gene lookup returns CDR1 MNHNS and CDR2 SASEGT. Germline trimming cut 3 bases from V and 7 bases from J; bases unmatched to any gene: 12. This CDR3 comprises 15 residues. CDR3 sequence reads: CASSDRAGERGEQYF. The CDR3 coding sequence is TGTGCCAGCAGTGACAGGGCGGGGGAAAGAGGGGAGCAGTACTTC.

The V and J genes are TRBV28 and TRBJ2-7; 9 bases align to TRBD1. V was clipped by 6 bases and J by 2 bases; unmatched bases: 8. The CDR3 extends over 15 amino acids. Germline loops: CDR1 MDHEN, CDR2 SYDVKM. The CDR3 sequence: CASSLGQGSPYEQYF. CDR3 nucleotides: TGTGCCAGCAGCCTGGGACAGGGCAGCCCCTACGAGCAGTACTTC.

The chain is built from TRBV10-3 and TRBJ2-2; TRBD2 agrees at 11 bases. CDR1 and CDR2 (germline): ENHRY, SYGVKD. Losses at the gene ends were 2 bases for V and 1 base for J; bases not matched to a gene: 3. The length of the CDR3 is 17 residues. The CDR3 protein is CAISESLAGGNTGELFF. CDR3 DNA: TGTGCCATCAGTGAGAGCCTAGCGGGAGGGAACACCGGGGAGCTGTTTTTT.

This clone was seen just once. The V and J genes are TRBV4-1 and TRBJ2-1; D perhaps matches TRBD1 (8 bases). Trimming shortened V by 0 bases and J by 5 bases, and 17 bases separated the two germline ends. CDR3 length: 17 amino acids. CDR1 is MGHRA and CDR2 is YSYEKL in the germline V gene. CDR3 in DNA: TGCGCCAGCAGCCAAGATCAGGGGGCGGGAGCCCACAATGAGCAGTTCTTC. This encodes CASSQDQGAGAHNEQFF.

The count of this clone is one. The rearrangement joins TRBV28 to TRBJ2-5; the D gene is possibly TRBD2 (5 bases). V lost 3 bases and J lost 1, with 9 bases in between. The germline V gene has CDR1 MDHEN and CDR2 SYDVKM. The CDR3 has 14 residues. CDR3 DNA sequence: TGTGCCAGCAGTTTCACGGGGTTCCAAGAGACCCAGTACTTC. Its protein product is CASSFTGFQETQYF. Supplemented by reference TRBV28 and TRBJ2-5, the full variable domain reads DVKVTQSSRYLVKRTGEKVFLECVQDMDHENMFWYRQDPGLGLRLIYFSYDVKMKEKGDIPEGYSVSREKKERFSLILESASTNQTSMYLCASSFTGFQETQYFGPGTRLLVL.

This rearrangement joins TRBV5-1 to TRBJ2-5; perhaps TRBD2 as D (6 bases). The germline V and J ends were trimmed by 4 bases and 2 bases, with 15 bases remaining between them. The CDR3 length is 15 residues. Germline assignment: CDR1 SGHRS and CDR2 YFSETQ. The CDR3 coding sequence is TGCGCCAGCAGCCCGGGAAGTAGCGGACAAGAGACCCAGTACTTC. Protein product: CASSPGSSGQETQYF.

Turning to this clone: Sequence at one end of the junction differs from germline and may be a read error. The chain uses TRBV7-9 and TRBJ2-2; D gene ambiguous. Germline CDR1 SEHNR, CDR2 FQNEAQ (reference sequence). This CDR3 has 12 amino acids. CDR3 loop: CSSSLGPGELFF. The CDR3 coding sequence is TGTTCCAGCAGCTTAGGGCCCGGGGAGCTGTTTTTT.

The chain uses TRBV21-1 and TRBJ2-7; TRBD1 is taken as the D call from the table, unchecked against the DNA. TRBV21-1 is designated a pseudogene. This CDR3 region has 16 residues. The CDR3 bases are TGTGCCAGCAGAACCGGGACAGGGGATAAAATCTACGAGCAGTACTTC. This sequence encodes CASRTGTGDKIYEQYF.

The chain links TRBV5-5 to TRBJ2-7, with a tentative D call TRBD1 (6 bases). This CDR3 spans 16 amino acids. Trimming stripped 5 bases from V and 2 bases from J, with 20 bases between. Germline V CDR1 and CDR2: SGHKS, YYEKEE (reference sequence). The CDR3 sequence: CASSSSRGGATYEQYF. As DNA, the CDR3 is TGTGCCAGCAGTTCTTCCAGGGGTGGTGCAACCTACGAGCAGTACTTC.

The rearrangement joins TRBV5-4 to TRBJ1-1; D not certain. Between the trimmed V and J ends, which lost 2 bases and 2 bases, there was a span of 4 bases. Germline CDR1 reads SGHNT; CDR2 reads YYREEE (reference sequence). This CDR3 has 12 residues. CDR3 bases: TGTGCCAGCAGCTTCTATAACACTGAAGCTTTCTTT. It translates to CASSFYNTEAFF.

This chain connects TRBV28 to TRBJ1-5, with D possibly being TRBD1 (5 bases). Between the trimmed V and J ends, which lost 6 bases and 9 bases, there was a span of 21 bases. Germline loops: CDR1 MDHEN, CDR2 SYDVKM. The CDR3 extends over 15 amino acids. The CDR3: CASSTGGLRVLPQHF. The CDR3 DNA reads TGTGCCAGCAGCACCGGGGGGTTACGGGTCCTGCCCCAGCATTTT.

The V gene is TRBV4-2, the J gene TRBJ2-2; D is possibly TRBD2 (6 bases). The CDR3 consists of 20 residues. From germline, CDR1 is LGHNA and CDR2 YNFKEQ. Between the trimmed V and J ends, which lost 0 bases and 5 bases, there was a span of 25 bases. The CDR3 bases are TGTGCCAGCAGCCAAGAAGTGGCGAGCGGGCGACCCCGAGAGACCGGGGAGCTGTTTTTT. Translated, it gives CASSQEVASGRPRETGELFF.

This chain connects TRBV25-1 to TRBJ2-2; possible D gene TRBD2, 6 bases. V was clipped by 6 bases and J by 6 bases, with 17 bases between them. Germline-derived CDR1 and CDR2 are MGHDK and SYGVNS. The CDR3 extends over 15 amino acids. CDR3 region: CASRGGLPSPGELFF. Here the CDR3 DNA reads TGTGCCAGCAGGGGGGGACTCCCGTCCCCCGGGGAGCTGTTTTTT.

V gene TRBV9 combines with J gene TRBJ2-2, with TRBD1 matching 8 bases. Germline assignment: CDR1 SGDLS and CDR2 YYNGEE. The length of the CDR3 is 15 residues. V lost 3 bases, J lost 6 bases, and 7 bases stayed unmatched. The CDR3 coding sequence is TGTGCCAGCAGCGGTTACCAGGGGGCGGCCGGGGAGCTGTTTTTT. This sequence encodes CASSGYQGAAGELFF.

The chain is built from TRBV9 and TRBJ2-2; D possibly corresponds to TRBD1 (6 bases). The CDR3 is made up of 15 amino acids. CDR1 and CDR2 from the germline V gene are SGDLS and YYNGEE. V lost 3 bases to trimming and J lost 2 bases, with 11 bases between them. CDR3 in DNA: TGTGCCAGCAGCGCAGACAGGTTCAACACCGGGGAGCTGTTTTTT. It encodes CASSADRFNTGELFF.

The gene calls are TRBV10-3 and TRBJ2-3, with D maybe TRBD1 (6 bases). The germline V gene encodes CDR1 ENHRY and CDR2 SYGVKD. V lost 0 bases and J lost 0, with 16 bases in between. CDR3 length: 18 residues. This chain's CDR3 is CAISESGIQGTSTDTQYF. CDR3 DNA: TGTGCCATCAGTGAGTCTGGTATACAGGGTACAAGCACAGATACGCAGTATTTT.

Points on this clone: The sample carries other DNA sequences with the same CDR3. The chain employs TRBV27 and TRBJ1-5; 11 bases align to TRBD1. The junction had 7 bases not matched to a gene; V was cut back by 2 bases and J by 10 bases. CDR3 size: 15 residues. Germline CDR1 MNHEY, CDR2 SMNVEV (reference sequence). The CDR3 sequence: CASSLEGTGGPPQHF. As DNA, the CDR3 is TGTGCCAGCAGTTTAGAGGGGACAGGGGGTCCTCCCCAGCATTTT.

The V and J genes are TRBV29-1 and TRBJ1-1; no firm D call. Trimming left V 7 bases short and J 5 bases short, with 11 bases between. CDR3 length equals 11 residues. The germline V gene encodes CDR1 SQVTM and CDR2 ANQGSEA. CDR3 protein: CSGDTRTEAFF. The CDR3 DNA reads as TGCAGCGGCGACACGCGAACTGAAGCTTTCTTT.

There are a few counts of this clone. J is TRBJ2-7 and V is TRBV5-1; 9 nucleotides line up with TRBD2. CDR1 and CDR2 from the germline V gene are SGHRS and YFSETQ. The ends lost 0 bases at V and 6 bases at J; junction bases unmatched: 7. The CDR3 covers 15 residues. In DNA form, the CDR3 reads TGCGCCAGCAGCTTGGCAGGCGGGAGGGCCGTCGAGCAGTACTTC. Its translation is CASSLAGGRAVEQYF.